Below are 29 T cell receptor beta chains sequenced from a single sample in a study of glioma-infiltrating T cells after dendritic cell vaccination (dated by TCRdb to 2016 to 2017). Libraries came from the immunoSEQ multiplex PCR assay. Held by TCRdb, this immuneACCESS table contains in-frame sequences only and omits some clones. Under half of the omission traces to an unresolved V gene where checked; the cause of the rest is unknown. This sample comprises tens of thousands of clones, about 89% of them detected only once. Around 10% of the sample is taken by the ten largest. This specimen's time point label, interpreted: after dendritic cell vaccination, including at tumor progression/relapse. The sample consisted of blood, taken after dendritic cell vaccination. The receptor source for this set is a human donor with glioblastoma.

This clone occurred a few times. V gene TRBV18 combines with J gene TRBJ2-7; 10 nucleotides agree with TRBD1. The CDR3 is made up of 16 amino acids. V shed 5 bases and J 2 bases; nucleotides not matched to a gene: 9. In germline, CDR1 is KGHSH, CDR2 LQKENI. CDR3 DNA sequence: TGTGCCAGCTCAACTACGGGACAGGGGTCGCCCTACGAGCAGTACTTC. It yields the protein CASSTTGQGSPYEQYF.

The chain employs TRBV5-1 and TRBJ2-7; tentative D call: TRBD1 (5 bases). V was pared by 0 bases and J by 1 base, with 14 bases between. The CDR3 is 16 amino acids. CDR1 and CDR2 (germline): SGHRS, YFSETQ. The CDR3 protein is CASSLGQGSRSYEQYF. CDR3 nucleotide sequence: TGCGCCAGCAGCTTGGGGCAGGGTTCTCGATCCTACGAGCAGTACTTC.

This chain uses TRBV18 with TRBJ1-2, with 7 bases aligning to TRBD1. Unmatched junction bases numbered 3, after V lost 1 base and J lost 7 bases. CDR1 is KGHSH, CDR2 LQKENI, per germline. This CDR3 is 13 amino acids long. CDR3 loop: CASSPQGAVGYTF. The DNA for the CDR3 is TGTGCCAGCTCACCACAGGGGGCGGTTGGCTACACCTTC.

The chain's CDR3 is CASSLGIDRVSLVNTEAFF. In nucleotides, the CDR3 is TGTGCCAGCAGCTTGGGGATTGACAGGGTCAGTCTCGTTAACACTGAAGCTTTCTTT. The gene calls are TRBV5-6 and TRBJ1-1; 7 bases map to TRBD1. The ends lost 0 bases at V and 2 bases at J; junction bases unmatched: 16. CDR3 length: 19 residues. The germline gives CDR1 SGHDT, CDR2 YYEEEE.

This chain joins TRBV5-1 and TRBJ2-5, with 10 bases fitting TRBD2. From germline, CDR1 is SGHRS and CDR2 YFSETQ. This CDR3 contains 17 residues. V lost 0 bases, J lost 3 bases, and 8 bases stayed unmatched. The CDR3 DNA reads as TGCGCCAGCAGCTTGGCCCTTAGCGGGGGGCGCGAAGAGACCCAGTACTTC. Translating it yields CASSLALSGGREETQYF.

The chain joins TRBV4-3 to TRBJ1-2; 8 nucleotides align to TRBD1. V was clipped by 0 bases and J by 6 bases; unmatched bases: 9. Germline CDR1 is LGHNA and CDR2 is YSLEER. CDR3 length equals 16 residues. The CDR3 DNA sequence: TGCGCCAGCAGCCAAGATCAAAGGACAGGGATTAATGGCTACACCTTC. Translated: CASSQDQRTGINGYTF.

The chain uses TRBV30 and TRBJ2-7; TRBD2 matches 7 bases. The CDR3 contains 12 residues. After removal of 0 bases from V and 12 bases from J, the junction contained 8 bases not matched to a gene. Germline V lookup: CDR1 GTSNPN, CDR2 SVGIG (reference sequence). The CDR3 DNA reads as TGTGCCTGGAGTGTAGGGAGGGGTAGGGTGTACTTC. This codes for CAWSVGRGRVYF.

The sample holds one count of this clone. This chain joins TRBV23-1 and TRBJ1-1, with no clear D. TRBV23-1 belongs to the ORF category, with a function that is uncertain. The CDR3 runs to 18 residues. Trimming shortened V by 0 bases and J by 6 bases, and 23 bases separated the two germline ends. The CDR3 region is CASSQSDPWSEGISEAFF. The CDR3 coding sequence is TGCGCCAGCAGTCAATCCGATCCGTGGTCTGAGGGAATATCTGAAGCTTTCTTT.

This sequence joins TRBV5-1 and TRBJ1-3, with unresolved D. Germline V CDR1 and CDR2: SGHRS, YFSETQ. V lost 6 bases and J 4 bases, leaving 14 bases between the germline ends. The CDR3 loop spans 14 amino acids. In nucleotides, the CDR3 is TGCGCCAGCACCACCGGGGTCCTCGGAAACACCATATATTTT. Translation: CASTTGVLGNTIYF.

The gene calls are TRBV27 and TRBJ2-7, with a tentative D call TRBD2 (7 bases). Germline values: CDR1 MNHEY, CDR2 SMNVEV (reference sequence). There are 13 residues in the CDR3. For the CDR3, the DNA is TGTGCGACGCAGGGAGGGGGAAATTACGAGCAGTACTTC. Translated: CATQGGGNYEQYF.

This chain connects TRBV5-1 to TRBJ1-6; 7 bases fit TRBD1. The length of the CDR3 is 16 residues. Germline CDR1 SGHRS, CDR2 YFSETQ. Trimming at V came to 4 bases and at J to 5 bases, leaving 9 bases not matched to a gene. The CDR3: CASSLLPTGNNSPLHF. For the CDR3, the DNA is TGCGCCAGCAGCCTTCTTCCGACAGGGAATAATTCACCCCTCCACTTT. The full variable domain, completed using reference TRBV5-1 and TRBJ1-6, is KAGVTQTPRYLIKTRGQQVTLSCSPISGHRSVSWYQQTPGQGLQFLFEYFSETQRNKGNFPGRFSGRQFSNSRSEMNVSTLELGDSALYLCASSLLPTGNNSPLHFGNGTRLTVT.

The chain recombines TRBV6-5 with TRBJ2-5; D is perhaps TRBD1 (5 bases). The germline V and J ends were trimmed by 6 bases and 5 bases, with 13 bases remaining between them. CDR3 length: 13 amino acids. Germline loops: CDR1 MNHEY, CDR2 SVGAGI. DNA of the CDR3: TGTGCCAGCAGGAACAGGTGGGCCGAGACCCAGTACTTC. Its protein is CASRNRWAETQYF.

This clone was recorded a few times. The chain joins TRBV7-2 to TRBJ2-7; D may be TRBD1 (5 bases). V lost 5 bases and J lost 3, with 8 bases in between. The CDR3 runs to 12 residues. The germline V gene encodes CDR1 SGHTA and CDR2 FQGNSA. DNA for the CDR3: TGTGCCAGCAGCGAGACAGACTACGAGCAGTACTTC. Translated, it gives CASSETDYEQYF. Filled out from reference TRBV7-2 and TRBJ2-7, the complete variable domain reads GAGVSQSPSNKVTEKGKDVELRCDPISGHTALYWYRQSLGQGLEFLIYFQGNSAPDKSGLPSDRFSAERTGGSVSTLTIQRTQQEDSAVYLCASSETDYEQYFGPGTRLTVT.

This chain links TRBV11-2 with TRBJ1-5; TRBD1 agrees at 7 bases. The V gene end was trimmed by 3 bases and the J gene end by 1 base; junction bases not matched to a gene: 6. The CDR3 totals 16 residues. The germline CDR1 and CDR2 sequences are SGHAT and FQNNGV. CDR3 region: CASSFTTGWSNQPQHF. DNA for the CDR3: TGTGCCAGCAGCTTTACGACAGGGTGGAGCAATCAGCCCCAGCATTTT.

This clone was counted once. The chain links TRBV7-9 to TRBJ1-5, with unresolved D. Per the germline V gene, CDR1 is SEHNR and CDR2 is FQNEAQ (reference sequence). Trimming cost V 1 base and J 2 bases, with 18 bases left between them. The CDR3 covers 18 residues. The CDR3 nucleotides read TGTGCCAGCAGCTTAGACCCCAAGTTCGGCGGTGGCAATCAGCCCCAGCATTTT. Its protein product is CASSLDPKFGGGNQPQHF.

The chain combines TRBV6-4 with TRBJ2-2; TRBD1 matches 8 bases. Trimming cost V 6 bases and J 6 bases; bases outside gene matches: 0. CDR3 size: 12 residues. Germline V CDR1 and CDR2: MRHNA, SNTAGT. Here the CDR3 reads CASRTGAGELFF. For the CDR3, the DNA is TGTGCCAGCAGGACAGGGGCCGGGGAGCTGTTTTTT.

J is TRBJ2-2 and V is TRBV7-7, with 10 positions matching TRBD1. CDR3 length equals 15 residues. Per the germline V gene, CDR1 is SSHAT and CDR2 is FNYEAQ (reference sequence). The ends lost 5 bases at V and 4 bases at J; junction bases unmatched: 4. CDR3 coding DNA: TGTGCCAGCAGCCTGGGACAGGGGCTCACCGGGGAGCTGTTTTTT. It yields the protein CASSLGQGLTGELFF.

CDR3 DNA sequence: TGTGCCAGCTCCACACGGGGGGGCCACAATGAGCAGTTCTTC. This gives the protein CASSTRGGHNEQFF. The gene calls are TRBV7-2 and TRBJ2-1; 8 bases map to TRBD2. The germline CDR1 and CDR2 sequences are SGHTA and FQGNSA. The V segment lost 8 bases and the J segment 5 bases; nucleotides outside the gene matches: 8. CDR3 length equals 14 residues.

The sample holds a few counts of this clone. The chain uses TRBV29-1 and TRBJ1-1; D is possibly TRBD1 (5 bases). CDR3 length: 12 residues. Trimming stripped 5 bases from V and 7 bases from J, with 14 bases between. Germline V lookup: CDR1 SQVTM, CDR2 ANQGSEA. DNA of the CDR3: TGCAGCGTTACTCAGGGTCCCGATGAAGCTTTCTTT. The encoded protein is CSVTQGPDEAFF.

The chain recombines TRBV10-3 with TRBJ1-5; D is ambiguous. Trimming removed 4 bases at V and 5 bases at J, with 6 bases between. The germline V gene encodes CDR1 ENHRY and CDR2 SYGVKD. The CDR3 has 12 amino acids. The CDR3 sequence is CAISVSDQPQHF. The DNA for the CDR3 is TGTGCCATCAGTGTCAGTGATCAGCCCCAGCATTTT.

V and J are TRBV14 and TRBJ2-3, with 13 bases fitting TRBD2. The germline V gene encodes CDR1 SGHDN and CDR2 FVKESK. CDR3 length equals 16 residues. After removal of 4 bases from V and 2 bases from J, the junction contained 3 bases not matched to a gene. The CDR3 loop reads CASSPLAGGNTDTQYF. The CDR3 DNA sequence: TGTGCCAGCAGCCCACTAGCGGGAGGGAACACAGATACGCAGTATTTT.

The V call is TRBV27, the J call TRBJ2-2; 12 bases agree with TRBD2. The CDR3 is made up of 16 amino acids. Germline V gene data show CDR1 as MNHEY and CDR2 as SMNVEV (reference sequence). V dropped 8 bases and J dropped 6; count of bases not matched to a gene: 10. The CDR3 loop is CASFYSSGGASGELFF. For the CDR3, the DNA is TGTGCCAGCTTCTATTCTAGCGGGGGGGCCTCCGGGGAGCTGTTTTTT.

The rearrangement joins TRBV13 to TRBJ2-1; 8 positions agree with TRBD1. Germline CDR1 is PRHDT and CDR2 is FYEKMQ (reference sequence). The CDR3 has 14 amino acids. V lost 4 bases and J lost 6; bases outside the gene matches: 5. The CDR3 coding sequence is TGTGCCAGCAGCTCGGGACAGGTACGCAATGAGCAGTTCTTC. It translates to CASSSGQVRNEQFF.

The chain carries TRBV30 and TRBJ2-5, with 7 bases aligning to TRBD2. CDR3 length: 16 residues. The germline V gene encodes CDR1 GTSNPN and CDR2 SVGIG (reference sequence). J lost 3 bases, V lost 3 bases, and 13 bases had no gene match. CDR3 nucleotides: TGTGCCTGGAGGCCGTTTGGCGGGAGTGCAAAAGAGACCCAGTACTTC. Protein sequence: CAWRPFGGSAKETQYF.

Comments on this clone: The sample contains more than one DNA sequence encoding this CDR3. The chain has TRBV15 and TRBJ2-3, with 9 bases fitting TRBD1. Losses at the gene ends were 5 bases for V and 4 bases for J; bases not matched to a gene: 4. This CDR3 spans 14 amino acids. Germline V CDR1 and CDR2: LNHNV, YYDKDF (reference sequence). CDR3 residues: CATSGTGYPDTQYF. CDR3 nucleotide sequence: TGTGCCACCAGCGGGACAGGGTACCCAGATACGCAGTATTTT.

This rearrangement joins TRBV7-6 to TRBJ2-7; 9 bases are a match to TRBD1. Germline trimming cut 5 bases from V and 5 bases from J; bases unmatched to any gene: 7. Germline V gene sequence: CDR1 SGHVS, CDR2 FNYEAQ. CDR3 size: 14 residues. Here the CDR3 DNA reads TGTGCCAGCAGCCCTGGGACAGGGATGAACGAGCAGTACTTC. The encoded protein is CASSPGTGMNEQYF.

The rearrangement uses TRBV7-9 and TRBJ1-4; no firm D call. Germline V lookup: CDR1 SEHNR, CDR2 FQNEAQ (reference sequence). This CDR3 contains 17 residues. The V end was cut by 5 bases, the J end by 1 base, with 17 bases between. The CDR3 loop is CASSKTIRRGTNEKLFF. For the CDR3, the DNA is TGTGCCAGCAGCAAGACGATTAGACGGGGAACTAATGAAAAACTGTTTTTT. Supplemented by reference TRBV7-9 and TRBJ1-4, the full variable domain reads DTGVSQNPRHKITKRGQNVTFRCDPISEHNRLYWYRQTLGQGPEFLTYFQNEAQLEKSRLLSDRFSAERPKGSFSTLEIQRTEQGDSAMYLCASSKTIRRGTNEKLFFGSGTQLSVL.

This rearrangement joins TRBV6-4 to TRBJ2-1, with D possibly TRBD2 on 6 matching bases. Trimming left V 0 bases short and J 6 bases short, with 15 bases between. Germline assignment: CDR1 MRHNA and CDR2 SNTAGT. This CDR3 contains 16 residues. CDR3 amino acids: CASSDSGGSGSNEQFF. In DNA form, the CDR3 reads TGTGCCAGCAGTGACTCTGGTGGTAGCGGCTCCAATGAGCAGTTCTTC.

This chain connects TRBV7-2 to TRBJ2-4; 11 bases line up with TRBD2. Looked up from germline, CDR1 is SGHTA and CDR2 is FQGNSA. The CDR3 covers 17 residues. V was clipped by 0 bases and J by 2 bases; unmatched bases: 3. Here the CDR3 reads CASSLATSGSSKNIQYF. CDR3 DNA sequence: TGTGCCAGCAGCTTAGCCACTAGCGGGAGCTCCAAAAACATTCAGTACTTC.